A single sample is the source of the 5 T cell receptor beta chains below, sequenced in a study of primary melanoma T cells and metastatic recurrence. The protocol was immunoSEQ multiplex PCR, while the TCRdb copy is restricted to in-frame clones and leaves out a portion. The sample totals approximately 50 clones. Sample: melanoma tumor tissue. The receptors stem from a human donor with melanoma.

J is TRBJ2-1 and V is TRBV6-8, with a weak D call TRBD1 (6 bases). Trimming shortened V by 6 bases and J by 5 bases, and 11 bases separated the two germline ends. In germline, CDR1 is MNHGY, CDR2 SAAAGT. The CDR3 extends over 13 amino acids. CDR3 sequence: CASRPRTDNEQFF. The CDR3 region has the DNA TGTGCCAGCAGGCCCAGGACAGACAATGAGCAGTTCTTC.

V gene TRBV28 combines with J gene TRBJ1-2, with a possible D match to TRBD1 (5 bases). The CDR3 is 15 amino acids. Germline CDR1 reads MDHEN; CDR2 reads SYDVKM. Deletions cut 5 bases from V and 0 bases from J, with 13 bases between. This chain's CDR3 is CASSTLTEANYGYTF. The CDR3 bases are TGTGCCAGCAGTACCCTGACAGAAGCTAACTATGGCTACACCTTC.

J is TRBJ1-1 and V is TRBV11-3, with D unresolved. The V gene's germline CDR1 is SGHNT and CDR2 YENEEA. The V gene lost 0 bases and the J gene lost 3 bases, with 8 bases spanning the gap. This CDR3 has 14 residues. The CDR3 protein is CASSLDGRDTEAFF. CDR3 sequence (DNA): TGTGCCAGCAGCTTAGACGGTAGGGACACTGAAGCTTTCTTT.

On this clone itself: A junction end diverges from the germline sequence, so it may reflect a read error. This rearrangement joins TRBV7-4 to TRBJ2-5, with D perhaps TRBD2 (7 bases). The germline V gene encodes CDR1 SGHVT and CDR2 SQSDAQ. The CDR3 length is 13 residues. The CDR3 DNA sequence: TGTGCCAGCACCCCCGGGGGGCGGGAGACCCAATACTTC. This codes for CASTPGGRETQYF.

The chain couples TRBV11-3 to TRBJ1-5; possible D gene TRBD1, 5 bases. Germline loops: CDR1 SGHNT, CDR2 YENEEA. The length of the CDR3 is 15 residues. Trimming left V 5 bases short and J 2 bases short, with 13 bases between. CDR3 region: CASSPQGRGNQPQHF. The CDR3 coding sequence is TGTGCCAGCAGCCCGCAGGGAAGGGGCAATCAGCCCCAGCATTTT.